The present T cell receptor beta chain was sequenced within a study of blood T cell repertoires in COVID-19. Sequencing used immunoSEQ multiplex PCR; TCRdb keeps in-frame clones, though not all of them. The sample gives approximately 70,000 clones, roughly nine tenths of which show up once; about 4% is in the top ten. V was shortened by 6 bases and J by 6 bases, with 18 bases between the two germline ends. This CDR3 has 15 amino acids. Germline assignment: CDR1 MNHEY and CDR2 SVGAGI. The rearrangement uses TRBV6-5 and TRBJ1-3; the D is unclear. Sample: peripheral blood. This receptor was taken from a man in his sixties or seventies with active COVID-19. The CDR3 spells CASSWAEDLENTIYF. CDR3 DNA sequence: TGTGCCAGCAGCTGGGCGGAGGATTTGGAAAACACCATATATTTT.